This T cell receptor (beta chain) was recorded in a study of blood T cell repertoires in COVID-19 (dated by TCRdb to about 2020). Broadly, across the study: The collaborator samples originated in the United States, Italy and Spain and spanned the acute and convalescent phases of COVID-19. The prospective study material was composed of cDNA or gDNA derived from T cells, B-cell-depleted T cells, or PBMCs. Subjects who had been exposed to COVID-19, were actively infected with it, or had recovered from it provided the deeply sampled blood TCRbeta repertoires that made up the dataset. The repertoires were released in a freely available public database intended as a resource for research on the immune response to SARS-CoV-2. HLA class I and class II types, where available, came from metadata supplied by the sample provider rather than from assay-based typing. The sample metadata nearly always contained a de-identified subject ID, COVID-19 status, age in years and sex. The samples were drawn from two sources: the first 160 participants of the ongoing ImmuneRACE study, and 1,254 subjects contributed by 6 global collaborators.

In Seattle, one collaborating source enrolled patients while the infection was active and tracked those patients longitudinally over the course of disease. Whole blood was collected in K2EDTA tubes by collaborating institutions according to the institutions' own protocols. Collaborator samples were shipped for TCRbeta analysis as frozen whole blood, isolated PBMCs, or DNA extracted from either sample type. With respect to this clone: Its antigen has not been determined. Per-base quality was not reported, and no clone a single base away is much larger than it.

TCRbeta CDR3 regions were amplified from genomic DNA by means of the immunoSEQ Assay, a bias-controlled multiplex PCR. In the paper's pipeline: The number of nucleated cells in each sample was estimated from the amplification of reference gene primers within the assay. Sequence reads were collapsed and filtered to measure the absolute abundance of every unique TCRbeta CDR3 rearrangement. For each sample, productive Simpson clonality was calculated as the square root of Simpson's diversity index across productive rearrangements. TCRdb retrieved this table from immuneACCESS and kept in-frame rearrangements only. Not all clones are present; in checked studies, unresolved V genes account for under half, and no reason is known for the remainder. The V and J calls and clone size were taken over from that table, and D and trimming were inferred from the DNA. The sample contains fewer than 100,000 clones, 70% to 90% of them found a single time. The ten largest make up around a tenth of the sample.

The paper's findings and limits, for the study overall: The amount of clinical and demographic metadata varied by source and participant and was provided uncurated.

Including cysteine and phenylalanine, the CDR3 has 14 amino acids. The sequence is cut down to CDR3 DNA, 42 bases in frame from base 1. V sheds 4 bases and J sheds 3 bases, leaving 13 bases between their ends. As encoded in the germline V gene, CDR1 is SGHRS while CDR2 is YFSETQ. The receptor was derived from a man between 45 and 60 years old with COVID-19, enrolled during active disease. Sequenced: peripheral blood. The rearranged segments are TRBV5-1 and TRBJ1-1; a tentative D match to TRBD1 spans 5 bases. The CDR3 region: CASSAGWGDTEAFF. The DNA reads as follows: TGCGCCAGCAGCGCAGGGTGGGGGGACACTGAAGCTTTCTTT.